These 5 T cell receptor beta chains were all obtained from the same sample, sequenced in a study of T cells in Graves' hyperthyroidism and ophthalmopathy. The CDR3 regions of TCR beta were amplified from RNA transcripts. The TCR CDR3 was amplified in a first-round RT-PCR using the HTBI primer set. TCRdb re-derived calls from the multiplex PCR reads in MiXCR, one entry per CDR3 protein. The sample shows roughly 570,000 distinct CDR3 sequences, more than 45% of them seen only once. Sample: peripheral blood or thyroid tissue (not recorded which). The receptors derive from an adult woman with Graves' disease, either hyperthyroidism or ophthalmopathy (not recorded which).

This clonotype was seen ten or more times. CDR3 coding DNA: TGTGCCAGCAGAGGACAGGTAGGACAGCCCCAGCATTTT. This encodes CASRGQVGQPQHF. The chain has TRBV2 and TRBJ1-5, with TRBD1 matching over 7 bases. The CDR3 extends over 13 amino acids. V shed 6 bases, J shed 7 bases, and the junction held 6 bases outside the gene matches. Germline loops: CDR1 SNHLY, CDR2 FYNNEI. The full variable domain, completed using reference TRBV2 and TRBJ1-5, is EPEVTQTPSHQVTQMGQEVILRCVPISNHLYFYWYRQILGQKVEFLVSFYNNEISEKSEIFDDQFSVERPDGSNFTLKIRSTKLEDSAMYFCASRGQVGQPQHFGDGTRLSIL.

Regarding this clonotype: The junction departs from germline at one end; a sequencing error may be responsible. The chain uses TRBV5-1 and TRBJ2-2; 7 bases agree with TRBD2. This CDR3 region has 15 residues. CDR1 and CDR2 (germline): SGHRS, YFSETQ. DNA of the CDR3: TGCGCCAGCAGCTTGGGAAGCGGGAACACCGGGGAGCTGCTTTTT. Its translation: CASSLGSGNTGELLF.

J is TRBJ1-1 and V is TRBV12-3 or TRBV12-4; D remains unclear. V was cut by 3 bases and J by 3 bases, with 8 bases left in between. This CDR3 has 13 residues. The CDR3 loop is CASSLAPYTEAFF. In DNA form, the CDR3 reads TGTGCCAGCAGTTTGGCACCATACACTGAAGCTTTCTTT.

In this sample, this clonotype turned up many times. CDR3 in amino acids: CASRGRVGKGTEAFF. In DNA, the CDR3 is TGTGCCTCGCGCGGGAGGGTAGGGAAGGGGACTGAAGCTTTCTTT. V usage is TRBV10-3 and J usage is TRBJ1-1; maybe TRBD1 (5 bases). Germline assignment: CDR1 ENHRY and CDR2 SYGVKD. CDR3 length: 15 residues. With 11 bases removed from V and 5 bases from J, the gap between germline ends came to 24 bases.

This clonotype was seen many times. The chain has TRBV12-3 or TRBV12-4 and TRBJ1-4; no clear D gene. The length of the CDR3 is 13 residues. The germline V and J ends were trimmed by 6 bases and 15 bases, with 20 bases remaining between them. As DNA, the CDR3 is TGTGCCAGCAGCCCCCCTCCCACGGGGAGTTTGTTTTTT. It translates to CASSPPPTGSLFF.